This note documents a single T cell receptor beta chain sequence. The antigen is not known. This sample was taken from a study of T-cell reconstitution after alpha-beta-depleted transplantation in children. Study-level findings and limits: From newly produced T cells came most of the T-cell counts and diversity one year after transplant. Several hundred expanded graft clones reportedly supplied alpha-beta T cells about two months after transplant.

This CDR3 has 12 amino acids. Deletions cut 4 bases from V and 5 bases from J, with 6 bases between. The germline V gene encodes CDR1 MNHEY and CDR2 SVGEGT. It was with unique molecular identifiers that the TCRbeta library was prepared. From the PCR reads, TCRdb called clonotypes with MiXCR, one entry per CDR3 protein. Found here are 200,000 or so distinct CDR3 sequences, roughly 6.3% of them singletons; the top ten hold roughly 4.5%. The TCR sequence derives from a girl under two years old with combined immunodeficiency, due to receive a stem cell transplant. This material consisted of PBMCs, taken before TCRalphabeta/CD19-depleted stem cell transplant. The V and J genes are TRBV6-2 or TRBV6-3 and TRBJ1-5, with unresolved D. The CDR3 DNA reads as TGTGCCAGCAGTTGGATTGATCAGCCCCAGCATTTT. It translates to CASSWIDQPQHF.